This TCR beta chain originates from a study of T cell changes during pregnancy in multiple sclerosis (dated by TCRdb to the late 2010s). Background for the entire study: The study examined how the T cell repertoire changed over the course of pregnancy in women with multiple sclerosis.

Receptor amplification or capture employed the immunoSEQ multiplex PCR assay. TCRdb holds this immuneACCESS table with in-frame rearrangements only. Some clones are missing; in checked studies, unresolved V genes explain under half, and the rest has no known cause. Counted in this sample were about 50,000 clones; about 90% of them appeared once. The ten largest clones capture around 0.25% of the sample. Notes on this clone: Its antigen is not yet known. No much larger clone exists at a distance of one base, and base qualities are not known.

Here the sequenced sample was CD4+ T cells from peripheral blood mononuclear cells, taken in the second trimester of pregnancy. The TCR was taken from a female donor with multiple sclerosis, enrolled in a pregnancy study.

The DNA is TGTGCCAGCAGCTTAACGGGACTAGCGGCCAGCTACGAGCAGTACTTC. It encodes CASSLTGLAASYEQYF. The rearranged segments are TRBV7-3 and TRBJ2-7; 11 bases in the junction line up with TRBD2. From its cysteine to its phenylalanine, the CDR3 spans 16 amino acids. The kept DNA is CDR3 alone, 48 bases in frame from the first base. CDR1 and CDR2, per the germline V gene, are SGHTA and FQGTGA. Trimming removed 0 bases from V and 3 bases from J; the gene matches leave 4 bases unexplained. Beyond the CDR3, the reference TRBV7-3 and TRBJ2-7 genes provide the residues; the full variable domain reads: GAGVSQTPSNKVTEKGKYVELRCDPISGHTALYWYRQSLGQGPEFLIYFQGTGAADDSGLPNDRFFAVRPEGSVSTLKIQRTERGDSAVYLCASSLTGLAASYEQYFGPGTRLTVT.